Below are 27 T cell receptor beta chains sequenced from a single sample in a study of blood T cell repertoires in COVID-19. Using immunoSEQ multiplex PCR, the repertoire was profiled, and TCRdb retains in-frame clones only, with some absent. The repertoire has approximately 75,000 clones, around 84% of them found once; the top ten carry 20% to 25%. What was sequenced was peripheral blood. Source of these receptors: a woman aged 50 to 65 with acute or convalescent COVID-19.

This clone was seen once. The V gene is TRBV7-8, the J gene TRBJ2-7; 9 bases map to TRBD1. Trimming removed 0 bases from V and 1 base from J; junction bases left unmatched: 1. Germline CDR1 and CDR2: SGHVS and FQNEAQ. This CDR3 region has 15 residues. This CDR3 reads CASSLAGQGSYEQYF. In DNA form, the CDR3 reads TGTGCCAGCAGCTTAGCAGGACAGGGGTCCTACGAGCAGTACTTC.

The CDR3 sequence: CASSSRLANEKLFF. In nucleotides, the CDR3 is TGTGCCAGCAGTTCGCGACTGGCGAATGAAAAACTGTTTTTT. The chain employs TRBV6-5 and TRBJ1-4; D ambiguous. Per the germline V gene, CDR1 is MNHEY and CDR2 is SVGAGI. V was trimmed by 4 bases and J by 5 bases, leaving 11 bases between them. This CDR3 is 14 amino acids long.

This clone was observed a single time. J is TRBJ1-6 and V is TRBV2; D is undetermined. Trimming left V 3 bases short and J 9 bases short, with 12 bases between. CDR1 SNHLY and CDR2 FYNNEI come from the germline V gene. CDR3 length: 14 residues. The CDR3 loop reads CASSEGSKRSPLHF. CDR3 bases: TGTGCCAGCAGTGAGGGGAGCAAGCGTTCACCCCTCCACTTT.

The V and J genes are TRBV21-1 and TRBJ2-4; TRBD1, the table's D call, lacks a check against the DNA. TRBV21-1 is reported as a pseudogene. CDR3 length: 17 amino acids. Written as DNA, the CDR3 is TGTGCCAGGAGTACGACTTACAGGGGGATAGCCAAAAACATTCAGTACTTC. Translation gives CARSTTYRGIAKNIQYF.

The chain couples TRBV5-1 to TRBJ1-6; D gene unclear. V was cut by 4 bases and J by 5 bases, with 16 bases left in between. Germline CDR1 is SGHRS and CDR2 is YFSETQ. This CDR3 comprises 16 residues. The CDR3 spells CASSLDGWVDNSPLHF. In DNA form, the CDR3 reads TGCGCCAGCAGCCTAGATGGGTGGGTGGATAATTCACCCCTCCACTTT.

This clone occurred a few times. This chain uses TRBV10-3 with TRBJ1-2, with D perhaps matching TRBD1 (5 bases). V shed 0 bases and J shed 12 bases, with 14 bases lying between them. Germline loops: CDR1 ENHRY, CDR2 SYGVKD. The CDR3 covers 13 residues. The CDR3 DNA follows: TGTGCCATCAGTGAGTCGGGGGGAAAAGAAGACACCTTC. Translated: CAISESGGKEDTF.

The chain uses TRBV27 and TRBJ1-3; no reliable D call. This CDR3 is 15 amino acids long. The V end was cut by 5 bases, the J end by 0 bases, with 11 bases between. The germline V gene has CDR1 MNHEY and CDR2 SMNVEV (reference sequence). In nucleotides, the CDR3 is TGTGCCAGCAGTCCCCACCGGGACTCTGGAAACACCATATATTTT. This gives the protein CASSPHRDSGNTIYF.

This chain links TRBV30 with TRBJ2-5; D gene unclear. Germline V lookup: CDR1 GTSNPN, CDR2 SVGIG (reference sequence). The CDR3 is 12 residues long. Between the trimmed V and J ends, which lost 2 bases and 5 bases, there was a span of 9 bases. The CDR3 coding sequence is TGTGCCTGGAGTTTTAGCTTTGAGACCCAGTACTTC. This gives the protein CAWSFSFETQYF. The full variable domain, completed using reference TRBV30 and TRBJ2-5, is SQTIHQWPATLVQPVGSPLSLECTVEGTSNPNLYWYRQAAGRGLQLLFYSVGIGQISSEVPQNLSASRPQDRQFILSSKKLLLSDSGFYLCAWSFSFETQYFGPGTRLLVL.

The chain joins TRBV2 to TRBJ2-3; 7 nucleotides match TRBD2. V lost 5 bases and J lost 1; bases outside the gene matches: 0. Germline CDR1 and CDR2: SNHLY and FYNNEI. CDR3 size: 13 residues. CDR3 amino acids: CASSRGGTDTQYF. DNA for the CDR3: TGTGCCAGCAGTCGGGGGGGCACAGATACGCAGTATTTT. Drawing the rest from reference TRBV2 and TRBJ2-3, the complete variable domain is EPEVTQTPSHQVTQMGQEVILRCVPISNHLYFYWYRQILGQKVEFLVSFYNNEISEKSEIFDDQFSVERPDGSNFTLKIRSTKLEDSAMYFCASSRGGTDTQYFGPGTRLTVL.

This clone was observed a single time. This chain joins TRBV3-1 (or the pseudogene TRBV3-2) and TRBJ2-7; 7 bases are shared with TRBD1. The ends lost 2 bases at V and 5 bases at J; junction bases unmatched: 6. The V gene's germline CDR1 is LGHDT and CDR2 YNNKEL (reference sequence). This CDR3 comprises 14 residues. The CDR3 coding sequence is TGTGCCAGCAGCCAAAGATCAGGGGGTCACGAGCAGTACTTC. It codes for CASSQRSGGHEQYF.

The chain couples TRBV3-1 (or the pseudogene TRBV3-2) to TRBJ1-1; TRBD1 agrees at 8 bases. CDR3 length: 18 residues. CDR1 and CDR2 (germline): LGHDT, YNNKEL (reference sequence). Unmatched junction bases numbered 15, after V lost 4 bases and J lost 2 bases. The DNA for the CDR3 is TGTGCCAGCAGCCCGCGTGGACAGGGAGTTAGAGAAAACACTGAAGCTTTCTTT. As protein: CASSPRGQGVRENTEAFF.

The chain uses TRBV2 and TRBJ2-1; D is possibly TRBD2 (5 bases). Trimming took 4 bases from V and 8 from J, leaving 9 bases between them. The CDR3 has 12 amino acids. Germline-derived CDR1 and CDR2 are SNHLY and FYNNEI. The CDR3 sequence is CASSGWGDEQFF. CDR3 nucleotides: TGTGCCAGCAGTGGTTGGGGAGATGAGCAGTTCTTC. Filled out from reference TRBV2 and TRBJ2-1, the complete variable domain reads EPEVTQTPSHQVTQMGQEVILRCVPISNHLYFYWYRQILGQKVEFLVSFYNNEISEKSEIFDDQFSVERPDGSNFTLKIRSTKLEDSAMYFCASSGWGDEQFFGPGTRLTVL.

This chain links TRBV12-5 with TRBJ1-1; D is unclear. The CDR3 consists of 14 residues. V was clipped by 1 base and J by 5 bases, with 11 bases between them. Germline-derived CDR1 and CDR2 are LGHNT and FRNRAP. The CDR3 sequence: CASGLAGLRTEAFF. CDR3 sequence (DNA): TGTGCTAGTGGTTTGGCTGGGTTGCGGACTGAAGCTTTCTTT.

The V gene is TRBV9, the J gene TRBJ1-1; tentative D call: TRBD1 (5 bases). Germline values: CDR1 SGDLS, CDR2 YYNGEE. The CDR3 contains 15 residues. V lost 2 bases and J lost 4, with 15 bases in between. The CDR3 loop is CASSVDRAGTTEAFF. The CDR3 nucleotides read TGTGCCAGCAGCGTTGACCGAGCGGGGACCACTGAAGCTTTCTTT.

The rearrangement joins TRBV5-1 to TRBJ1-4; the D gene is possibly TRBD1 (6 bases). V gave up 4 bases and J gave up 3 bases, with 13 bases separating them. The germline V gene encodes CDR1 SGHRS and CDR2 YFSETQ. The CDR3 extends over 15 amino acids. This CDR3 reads CASSVNRVANEKLFF. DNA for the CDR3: TGCGCCAGCAGCGTAAACAGGGTGGCTAATGAAAAACTGTTTTTT.

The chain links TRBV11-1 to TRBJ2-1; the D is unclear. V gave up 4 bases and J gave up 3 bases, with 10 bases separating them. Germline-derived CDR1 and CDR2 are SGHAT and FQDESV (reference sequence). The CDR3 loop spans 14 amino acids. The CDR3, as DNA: TGTGCCAGCAGCTCTAGGCTGGGCTACAATGAGCAGTTCTTC. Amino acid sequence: CASSSRLGYNEQFF.

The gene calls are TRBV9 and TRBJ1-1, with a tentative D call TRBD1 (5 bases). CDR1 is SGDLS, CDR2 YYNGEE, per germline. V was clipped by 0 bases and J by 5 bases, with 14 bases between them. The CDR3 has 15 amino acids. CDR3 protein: CASSVGPGLRTEAFF. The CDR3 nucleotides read TGTGCCAGCAGCGTAGGTCCGGGACTGAGGACTGAAGCTTTCTTT.

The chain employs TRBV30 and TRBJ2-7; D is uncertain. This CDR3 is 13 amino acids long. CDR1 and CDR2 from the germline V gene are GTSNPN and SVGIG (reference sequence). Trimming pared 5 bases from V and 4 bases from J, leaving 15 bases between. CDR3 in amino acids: CAWGSMRSYEQYF. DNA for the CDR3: TGTGCCTGGGGATCGATGAGGTCGTACGAGCAGTACTTC.

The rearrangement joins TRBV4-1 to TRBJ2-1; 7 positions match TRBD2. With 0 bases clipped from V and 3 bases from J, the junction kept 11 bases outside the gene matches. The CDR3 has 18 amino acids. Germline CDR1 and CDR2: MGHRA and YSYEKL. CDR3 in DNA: TGCGCCAGCAGCCAAGAGGGTTACGCGGGAGCTTTCTACAATGAGCAGTTCTTC. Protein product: CASSQEGYAGAFYNEQFF.

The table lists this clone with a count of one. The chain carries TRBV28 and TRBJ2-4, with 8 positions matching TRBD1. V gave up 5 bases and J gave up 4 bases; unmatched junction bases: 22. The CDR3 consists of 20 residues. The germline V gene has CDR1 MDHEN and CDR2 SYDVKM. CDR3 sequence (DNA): TGTGCCAGCAGTCCCTCCGGACAGGGAAGGAGGAAGGGACCAAAAAACATTCAGTACTTC. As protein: CASSPSGQGRRKGPKNIQYF.

This CDR3 reads CASSRQFYEQYF. Written as DNA, the CDR3 is TGTGCCAGCTCTCGACAGTTCTACGAGCAGTACTTC. The rearrangement uses TRBV18 and TRBJ2-7; a weak D match, TRBD1 (5 bases). CDR3 length: 12 residues. Trimming took 6 bases from V and 3 from J, leaving 9 bases between them. Germline V gives CDR1 KGHSH, CDR2 LQKENI.

The CDR3 loop is CASPGGNANEKLFF. Written as DNA, the CDR3 is TGTGCCTCCCCGGGGGGGAATGCTAATGAAAAACTGTTTTTT. The genes are TRBV2 and TRBJ1-4, with a weak D call TRBD1 (5 bases). The CDR3 runs to 14 residues. Trimming took 11 bases from V and 3 from J, leaving 16 bases between them. Germline-derived CDR1 and CDR2 are SNHLY and FYNNEI.

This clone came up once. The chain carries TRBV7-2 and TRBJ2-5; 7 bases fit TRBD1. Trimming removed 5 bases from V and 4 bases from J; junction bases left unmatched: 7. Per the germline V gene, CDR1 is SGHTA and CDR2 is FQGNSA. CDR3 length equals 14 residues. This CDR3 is CASSEQGLRETQYF. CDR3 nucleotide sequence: TGTGCCAGCAGCGAACAGGGGTTGCGAGAGACCCAGTACTTC.

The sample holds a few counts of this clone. This chain's CDR3 is CASSQDHLTGYNEQFF. For the CDR3, the DNA is TGTGCCAGCAGCCAAGATCACTTGACAGGATACAATGAGCAGTTCTTC. The V call is TRBV4-2, the J call TRBJ2-1; tentative D call: TRBD1 (6 bases). The CDR3 covers 16 residues. V was clipped by 0 bases and J by 4 bases, with 13 bases between them. Per the germline V gene, CDR1 is LGHNA and CDR2 is YNFKEQ.

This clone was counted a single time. Here the CDR3 reads CASSFGGATLGNTEAFF. The CDR3 DNA reads as TGTGCCAGCAGTTTCGGGGGGGCGACACTCGGGAACACTGAAGCTTTCTTT. The V and J genes are TRBV6-2 or TRBV6-3 and TRBJ1-1, with D possibly TRBD1 on 6 matching bases. The CDR3 is 17 residues long. The V gene's germline CDR1 is MNHEY and CDR2 SVGEGT. The V gene lost 4 bases and the J gene lost 1 base, with 19 bases spanning the gap.

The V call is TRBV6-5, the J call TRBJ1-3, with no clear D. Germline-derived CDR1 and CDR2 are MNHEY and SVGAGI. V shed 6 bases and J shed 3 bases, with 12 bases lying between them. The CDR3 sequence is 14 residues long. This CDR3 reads CASRKMGSGNTIYF. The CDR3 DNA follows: TGTGCCAGCAGGAAGATGGGCAGTGGAAACACCATATATTTT.

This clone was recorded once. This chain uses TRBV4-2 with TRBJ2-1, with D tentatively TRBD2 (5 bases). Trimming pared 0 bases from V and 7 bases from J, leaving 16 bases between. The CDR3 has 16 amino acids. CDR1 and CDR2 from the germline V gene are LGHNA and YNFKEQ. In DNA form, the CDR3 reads TGTGCCAGCAGCCAAGATCCCTATGCTCGGGATAATGAGCAGTTCTTC. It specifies CASSQDPYARDNEQFF.